This T cell receptor (beta chain) was sequenced during a study of early T cells in non-severe SARS-CoV-2 infection. The overall study: Chains stayed unpaired after sequencing of bulk RNA from unsorted whole blood. Study findings and constraints: Private and CD4 specificities were missed by VDJdb matching, which favored anti-spike CD8 responses.

The CDR3 is 13 amino acids. Germline assignment: CDR1 ENHRY and CDR2 SYGVKD. Trimming cost V 5 bases and J 6 bases, with 12 bases left between them. This clonotype came up many times. Its antigen is as yet unknown. In the library, individual cDNA molecules carried attached unique molecular identifiers. TCRdb re-called the 5' RACE reads with MiXCR, one entry per CDR3 protein. The sample shows 46,000 or so distinct CDR3 sequences, over 10% of them seen only once. This chain uses TRBV10-3 with TRBJ2-3, with D tentatively TRBD2 (6 bases). The sequencing input was whole blood. This receptor was taken from an adult who was a healthcare worker with PCR-confirmed SARS-CoV-2 infection or an uninfected control (not recorded which). DNA for the CDR3: TGTGCCATCAGTACGGGACTCGTGGATACGCAGTATTTT. Amino acid sequence: CAISTGLVDTQYF.